Listed here are 32 T cell receptor beta chains from one sample, sequenced in a study of T cells after yellow fever vaccination. MiXCR, run by TCRdb on the 5' RACE reads, gives a single entry per CDR3 protein. The data contain 250,000 or so distinct CDR3 sequences, around 3.5% of them singletons. The sequences come from PBMCs, collected 15 days after the yellow fever booster vaccination. The receptors were sampled from a man younger than 35 who received the YFV17D yellow fever vaccine.

This clonotype came up many times. The chain has TRBV23-1 and TRBJ2-7; D is perhaps TRBD2 (6 bases). TRBV23-1 is reported as an ORF; its role is uncertain. V was shortened by 8 bases and J by 1 base, with 18 bases between the two germline ends. The CDR3 length is 15 residues. The CDR3 loop reads CASREDRRESYEQYF. Here the CDR3 DNA reads TGCGCCAGCCGCGAGGATAGGAGGGAATCCTACGAGCAGTACTTC.

A few counts support this clonotype. This chain uses TRBV5-4 with TRBJ2-3; 10 positions agree with TRBD2. CDR3 size: 14 residues. After removal of 4 bases from V and 5 bases from J, the junction contained 4 bases not matched to a gene. The germline gives CDR1 SGHNT, CDR2 YYREEE (reference sequence). CDR3 sequence reads: CASSPLAGEDTQYF. The CDR3 DNA reads as TGTGCCAGCAGCCCCCTAGCGGGGGAAGATACGCAGTATTTT. The full variable domain, with the rest looked up from reference TRBV5-4 and TRBJ2-3, is ETGVTQSPTHLIKTRGQQVTLRCSSQSGHNTVSWYQQALGQGPQFIFQYYREEENGRGNFPPRFSGLQFPNYSSELNVNALELDDSALYLCASSPLAGEDTQYFGPGTRLTVL.

This clonotype was detected ten times or more. This chain uses TRBV5-1 with TRBJ2-1, with unresolved D. CDR3 length equals 14 residues. Trimming stripped 8 bases from V and 2 bases from J, with 14 bases between. The V gene's germline CDR1 is SGHRS and CDR2 YFSETQ. CDR3 sequence reads: CASASPGTYNEQFF. The CDR3, as DNA: TGCGCCAGTGCCTCGCCGGGCACCTACAATGAGCAGTTCTTC.

Details on this clonotype: A clone one base away is much larger, so this may be a read error. The chain combines TRBV7-2 with TRBJ2-3; D gene ambiguous. With 8 bases removed from V and 4 bases from J, the gap between germline ends came to 16 bases. CDR1 is SGHTA, CDR2 FQGNSA, per germline. The CDR3 runs to 14 residues. This chain's CDR3 is CASSAYPVPDTQYF. DNA of the CDR3: TGTGCCAGCTCAGCCTACCCGGTCCCAGATACGCAGTATTTT.

V and J are TRBV3-1 and TRBJ2-7; 8 bases agree with TRBD1. The germline V gene encodes CDR1 LGHDT and CDR2 YNNKEL (reference sequence). With V trimmed by 5 bases and J by 5 bases, 2 bases remained unmatched. The CDR3 runs 12 residues. The CDR3 region has the DNA TGTGCCAGCAGCACGACAGGGGACGAGCAGTACTTC. Translation gives CASSTTGDEQYF.

This clonotype appeared many times. V gene TRBV4-1 combines with J gene TRBJ1-2, with TRBD1 identical over 8 bases. This CDR3 has 18 amino acids. Germline V gene data show CDR1 as MGHRA and CDR2 as YSYEKL. With V trimmed by 0 bases and J by 1 base, 10 bases remained unmatched. This CDR3 reads CASSQDFNRGINNYGYTF. CDR3 DNA sequence: TGCGCCAGCAGCCAAGATTTCAACAGGGGGATTAATAACTATGGCTACACCTTC.

This clonotype was observed at least ten times. The chain combines TRBV12-3 or TRBV12-4 with TRBJ2-1, with a tentative D call TRBD1 (6 bases). The V and J ends lost 3 bases and 6 bases respectively, with 18 bases between them. This CDR3 is built from 16 residues. In DNA form, the CDR3 reads TGTGCCAGCAGTTTCGTTGAGGGGGTTGCCCGCAATGAGCAGTTCTTC. Protein: CASSFVEGVARNEQFF.

The sample holds many counts of this clonotype. The chain combines TRBV4-3 with TRBJ2-1; TRBD1 aligns across 7 bases. The length of the CDR3 is 14 residues. Per germline, CDR1 LGHNA and CDR2 YSLEER. V trimming: 5 bases; J trimming: 7 bases; junction bases outside the gene matches: 8. In DNA, the CDR3 is TGCGCCAGCAGCGTACAGGGGCGCGGGAATGAGCAGTTCTTC. It codes for CASSVQGRGNEQFF.

This clonotype showed up many times. This chain connects TRBV15 to TRBJ2-2; D unclear. The germline CDR1 and CDR2 sequences are LNHNV and YYDKDF (reference sequence). CDR3 length equals 12 residues. V dropped 1 base and J dropped 7 bases, with 4 bases sitting between them. CDR3 in DNA: TGTGCCACCAGCAGAGTCAACGGGGAGCTGTTTTTT. This gives the protein CATSRVNGELFF. The full variable domain, in which reference TRBV15 and TRBJ2-2 provide the parts outside the CDR3, is DAMVIQNPRYQVTQFGKPVTLSCSQTLNHNVMYWYQQKSSQAPKLLFHYYDKDFNNEADTPDNFQSRRPNTSFCFLDIRSPGLGDTAMYLCATSRVNGELFFGEGSRLTVL.

This clonotype came up many times. The chain uses TRBV24-1 and TRBJ2-2, with unresolved D. The V gene lost 12 bases and the J gene lost 3 bases, with 13 bases spanning the gap. Looked up from germline, CDR1 is KGHDR and CDR2 is SFDVKD. The CDR3 covers 13 residues. The CDR3 here is CAVRETYTGELFF. In DNA, the CDR3 is TGTGCCGTAAGAGAAACTTACACCGGGGAGCTGTTTTTT.

In its sample, this clonotype was seen many times. The rearrangement links TRBV7-2 to TRBJ1-2; D is uncertain. V lost 7 bases, J lost 1 base, and 10 bases lay in between. The germline CDR1 and CDR2 sequences are SGHTA and FQGNSA. The CDR3 length is 13 residues. CDR3 protein: CASTYYSNYGYTF. The CDR3 coding sequence is TGTGCCAGCACTTACTACAGTAACTATGGCTACACCTTC.

This clonotype came up many times. The V gene is TRBV7-6, the J gene TRBJ2-3, with a weak D call TRBD2 (5 bases). CDR1 is SGHVS, CDR2 FNYEAQ, per germline. The CDR3 is 17 residues long. V gave up 2 bases and J gave up 2 bases, with 17 bases separating them. DNA for the CDR3: TGTGCCAGCAGCTTAACCTCCTCACGGGGTCACACAGATACGCAGTATTTT. Its translation: CASSLTSSRGHTDTQYF.

This clonotype was detected many times. This chain uses TRBV7-6 with TRBJ2-3; D is undetermined. Germline-derived CDR1 and CDR2 are SGHVS and FNYEAQ. V shed 4 bases and J shed 4 bases, with 9 bases lying between them. The CDR3 consists of 13 residues. The CDR3 protein is CASSYSAADTQYF. Written as DNA, the CDR3 is TGTGCCAGCAGCTACTCAGCCGCAGATACGCAGTATTTT.

In its sample, this clonotype was seen many times. One junction end does not reproduce the germline sequence, and a read error may be involved. The chain recombines TRBV11-2 with TRBJ2-2; TRBD1 might be the D (5 bases). CDR3 length: 15 residues. Germline V gene sequence: CDR1 SGHAT, CDR2 FQNNGV. The CDR3 here is CASSLGKRGTGELFF. Written as DNA, the CDR3 is TGTGCCAGCAGTTTAGGGAAAAGGGGCACCGGGGAGCTGTTTTTT.

This clonotype occurred many times. The chain carries TRBV3-1 and TRBJ2-3; 11 nucleotides agree with TRBD2. Germline CDR1 is LGHDT and CDR2 is YNNKEL (reference sequence). The ends lost 1 base at V and 5 bases at J; junction bases unmatched: 8. This CDR3 has 17 residues. The CDR3 protein is CASSQVLLAGGRDTQYF. As DNA, the CDR3 is TGTGCCAGCAGCCAAGTCCTTTTAGCGGGGGGGAGAGATACGCAGTATTTT.

This clonotype was picked up many times. The chain uses TRBV9 and TRBJ2-3; no clear D gene. The CDR3 is 16 amino acids. The ends were cut back, 0 bases at V and 0 bases at J, with 11 bases in the middle. Germline CDR1 is SGDLS and CDR2 is YYNGEE. CDR3 coding DNA: TGTGCCAGCAGCGTAGCTCTGGCAGTTAGCACAGATACGCAGTATTTT. Translating gives CASSVALAVSTDTQYF.

This clonotype showed up many times. The gene calls are TRBV5-5 and TRBJ1-2, with TRBD1 matching over 9 bases. V trimming: 5 bases; J trimming: 8 bases; junction bases outside the gene matches: 16. In germline, CDR1 is SGHKS, CDR2 YYEKEE (reference sequence). There are 16 residues in the CDR3. The chain's CDR3 is CASRNSGTGSWDGYTF. The DNA of the CDR3 is TGTGCCAGCAGAAACTCCGGGACAGGGTCTTGGGACGGCTACACCTTC.

This clonotype was seen at least ten times. This sequence joins TRBV6-4 and TRBJ2-2; possible D gene TRBD1, 5 bases. This CDR3 is 15 amino acids long. CDR1 and CDR2 from the germline V gene are MRHNA and SNTAGT. Trimming left V 4 bases short and J 1 base short, with 10 bases between. CDR3 region: CASSVQAGNTGELFF. In DNA form, the CDR3 reads TGTGCCAGCAGTGTACAGGCAGGGAACACCGGGGAGCTGTTTTTT.

The sample holds many counts of this clonotype. The rearrangement links TRBV7-3 to TRBJ2-4; 7 nucleotides match TRBD1. CDR3 length: 12 residues. V shed 5 bases and J 15 bases; nucleotides not matched to a gene: 10. The germline CDR1 and CDR2 sequences are SGHTA and FQGTGA. In nucleotides, the CDR3 is TGTGCCAGCAGCCCAGGACAGGACAGGCTGTACTTC. Its translation is CASSPGQDRLYF.

This clonotype was detected many times. V is TRBV6-5 and J is TRBJ2-7; TRBD1 matches at 7 bases. The CDR3 is 14 amino acids. The junction had 8 bases not matched to a gene; V was cut back by 4 bases and J by 5 bases. CDR1 and CDR2 from the germline V gene are MNHEY and SVGAGI. CDR3 sequence reads: CASSSPGQSNEQYV. The CDR3 DNA follows: TGTGCCAGCAGTTCACCGGGACAGTCGAACGAGCAGTACGTC.

This clonotype showed up many times. The J gene is TRBJ1-2, the V gene TRBV10-3, with 9 bases lining up with TRBD1. The CDR3 consists of 14 residues. The germline V gene has CDR1 ENHRY and CDR2 SYGVKD. V was clipped by 9 bases and J by 8 bases; unmatched bases: 13. Written as DNA, the CDR3 is TGTGCCATAGACGGACAGGGGAGGAAAGGCGGCTACACCTTC. The encoded protein is CAIDGQGRKGGYTF.

The genes are TRBV24-1 and TRBJ1-5, with 7 nucleotides matching TRBD1. The germline CDR1 and CDR2 sequences are KGHDR and SFDVKD. V dropped 4 bases and J dropped 0; count of bases not matched to a gene: 8. This CDR3 is built from 17 residues. The CDR3 DNA follows: TGTGCCACCAGTGACCTACCCCACAGGGGTAGCAATCAGCCCCAGCATTTT. Residues: CATSDLPHRGSNQPQHF.

There are many counts of this clonotype. The rearrangement uses TRBV10-3 and TRBJ1-3, with 7 nucleotides matching TRBD1. The CDR3 length is 14 residues. With 4 bases clipped from V and 8 bases from J, the junction kept 8 bases outside the gene matches. In germline, CDR1 is ENHRY, CDR2 SYGVKD. The CDR3 DNA sequence: TGTGCCATCAGTGCGATGGGACAGTCGGACACCATATATTTT. Translating gives CAISAMGQSDTIYF.

Ten or more counts support this clonotype. The CDR3 is CASSLNSPNYGYTF. The DNA for the CDR3 is TGCGCCAGCAGCTTAAACAGTCCTAACTATGGCTACACCTTC. The chain links TRBV5-1 to TRBJ1-2, with D hard to call. This CDR3 contains 14 residues. Germline V gene lookup returns CDR1 SGHRS and CDR2 YFSETQ. Trimming stripped 2 bases from V and 0 bases from J, with 8 bases between.

This clonotype came up many times. V and J are TRBV20-1 and TRBJ1-2; possibly TRBD1 for D (6 bases). The V end was cut by 5 bases, the J end by 2 bases, with 12 bases between. CDR3 size: 13 residues. CDR1 and CDR2 (germline): DFQATT, SNEGSKA (reference sequence). The CDR3 DNA follows: TGCAGTGCTCCCCAGGGGTTCAACTATGGCTACACCTTC. It codes for CSAPQGFNYGYTF.

The sample holds many counts of this clonotype. The V call is TRBV4-1, the J call TRBJ1-2; a weak D match, TRBD1 (5 bases). Deletions cut 1 base from V and 3 bases from J, with 24 bases between. The CDR3 extends over 19 amino acids. Germline-derived CDR1 and CDR2 are MGHRA and YSYEKL. The CDR3 loop is CASSQGPRRRRPGDYGYTF. CDR3 sequence (DNA): TGCGCCAGCAGCCAAGGACCCCGCCGTCGACGGCCGGGGGACTATGGCTACACCTTC.

This clonotype has a count of ten or more. V is TRBV4-1 and J is TRBJ2-5; 10 bases align to TRBD2. The CDR3 loop spans 16 amino acids. V gave up 0 bases and J gave up 6 bases; unmatched junction bases: 7. The germline CDR1 and CDR2 sequences are MGHRA and YSYEKL. CDR3 loop: CASSQEYSGGAKTQYF. For the CDR3, the DNA is TGCGCCAGCAGCCAAGAGTACAGCGGGGGGGCCAAGACCCAGTACTTC.

This clonotype was found many times. The chain joins TRBV29-1 to TRBJ2-1, with TRBD2 identical over 13 bases. Germline CDR1 SQVTM, CDR2 ANQGSEA. The length of the CDR3 is 17 residues. J lost 4 bases, V lost 2 bases, and 8 bases had no gene match. The CDR3 region is CSVEFPPTSGGYNEQFF. In DNA, the CDR3 is TGCAGCGTTGAATTCCCCCCGACTAGCGGGGGGTACAATGAGCAGTTCTTC.

This clonotype was observed many times. V and J are TRBV6-2 or TRBV6-3 and TRBJ2-5, with D unclear. Between the trimmed V and J ends, which lost 7 bases and 5 bases, there was a span of 20 bases. Germline V gene data show CDR1 as MNHEY and CDR2 as SVGEGT. The CDR3 runs 15 residues. CDR3 sequence reads: CASTERGGIRETQYF. For the CDR3, the DNA is TGTGCCAGCACCGAGCGCGGTGGGATACGGGAGACCCAGTACTTC.

The table lists this clonotype with many counts. The rearrangement uses TRBV12-3 or TRBV12-4 and TRBJ2-5; D perhaps matches TRBD1 (6 bases). Trimming took off 8 bases at V and 1 base at J, with 14 bases between the two ends. This CDR3 comprises 14 residues. CDR3 in amino acids: CASGGRGTQETQYF. The CDR3 region has the DNA TGTGCCAGCGGGGGCAGGGGTACCCAAGAGACCCAGTACTTC.

The table lists this clonotype with many counts. V is TRBV7-3 and J is TRBJ2-2, with no clear D. The CDR3 is 13 residues long. CDR1 and CDR2 from the germline V gene are SGHTA and FQGTGA. The V end lost 5 bases, the J end lost 10 bases, and 14 bases lay between the germline ends. CDR3 sequence (DNA): TGTGCCAGCAGCAAAGGACCGGTGGAGGAGCTGTTTTTT. Translating gives CASSKGPVEELFF.

This clonotype was counted ten times or more. The rearrangement uses TRBV20-1 and TRBJ2-3; D remains ambiguous. The V end lost 8 bases, the J end lost 2 bases, and 14 bases lay between the germline ends. The CDR3 extends over 13 amino acids. The germline gives CDR1 DFQATT, CDR2 SNEGSKA (reference sequence). The CDR3 nucleotides read TGCAGTTCTACGATAAACGCCACAGATACGCAGTATTTT. Protein sequence: CSSTINATDTQYF.